Shown below are 24 T cell receptor beta chains from a single sample sequenced in a study of blood T cell repertoires in COVID-19. Clones were sequenced by immunoSEQ multiplex PCR, and TCRdb holds only the in-frame ones, with some missing. The sample yields about 200,000 clones, about 82% seen once. The sequenced sample consisted of peripheral blood. Source of these receptors: a woman over 75 with acute or convalescent COVID-19.

This rearrangement joins TRBV6-6 to TRBJ1-5; weak D call: TRBD1 (5 bases). Germline CDR1 and CDR2: MNHNY and SVGAGI (reference sequence). V lost 8 bases, J lost 4 bases, and 18 bases lay in between. This CDR3 has 15 residues. CDR3 in amino acids: CASQREGAPNQPQHF. The CDR3 DNA is TGTGCCAGCCAGCGTGAAGGGGCGCCTAATCAGCCCCAGCATTTT.

This clone was found a few times. The gene calls are TRBV2 and TRBJ1-6; 9 nucleotides line up with TRBD1. This CDR3 region has 15 residues. Germline CDR1 and CDR2: SNHLY and FYNNEI. The ends lost 8 bases at V and 4 bases at J; junction bases unmatched: 6. The CDR3 loop is CASETGQGYNSPLHF. For the CDR3, the DNA is TGTGCCAGCGAAACGGGACAGGGATATAATTCACCCCTCCACTTT.

The chain joins TRBV23-1 to TRBJ1-2; D is unclear. TRBV23-1 is flagged as an ORF with uncertain function. The CDR3 is 13 residues long. CDR3 DNA sequence: TGCGTCCTGTGGACGGGGTCCGGGTATGGCTACACCTTC. Its translation: CVLWTGSGYGYTF.

The rearrangement links TRBV9 to TRBJ2-5, with 9 bases aligning to TRBD1. The CDR3 is made up of 14 amino acids. The V segment lost 4 bases and the J segment 3 bases; nucleotides outside the gene matches: 4. Per the germline V gene, CDR1 is SGDLS and CDR2 is YYNGEE. For the CDR3, the DNA is TGTGCCAGCAGCATCCGGACAGGGGAAGAGACCCAGTACTTC. Protein: CASSIRTGEETQYF.

J is TRBJ2-3 and V is TRBV5-1, with 9 bases fitting TRBD1. The CDR3 sequence is 15 residues long. Germline assignment: CDR1 SGHRS and CDR2 YFSETQ. Germline trimming cut 5 bases from V and 5 bases from J; bases unmatched to any gene: 9. In DNA form, the CDR3 reads TGCGCCAGCAGTCCGGACAGGGGAGACATAGATACGCAGTATTTT. Residues: CASSPDRGDIDTQYF.

The rearrangement uses TRBV6-2 or TRBV6-3 and TRBJ1-5; no reliable D call. This CDR3 is built from 15 residues. Per the germline V gene, CDR1 is MNHEY and CDR2 is SVGEGT. Trimming left V 1 base short and J 1 base short, with 8 bases between. The CDR3 DNA follows: TGTGCCAGCAGTTACTTGGGAGCGAGCAATCAGCCCCAGCATTTT. It specifies CASSYLGASNQPQHF.

The chain is built from TRBV30 and TRBJ1-5, with 7 bases identical to TRBD1. Germline V CDR1 and CDR2: GTSNPN, SVGIG (reference sequence). Unmatched junction bases numbered 9, after V lost 3 bases and J lost 7 bases. The CDR3 length is 14 residues. The CDR3: CAWSPNRGGQPQHF. Written as DNA, the CDR3 is TGTGCCTGGAGCCCCAACAGGGGTGGGCAGCCCCAGCATTTT.

This clone was seen once. J is TRBJ1-3 and V is TRBV10-1; 11 bases align to TRBD1. Germline V CDR1 and CDR2: WNHNN, SYGVQD (reference sequence). V was pared by 6 bases and J by 3 bases, with 10 bases of the junction left unmatched. The CDR3 sequence is 17 residues long. The chain's CDR3 is CASSLGQGVFCGNTIYF. CDR3 DNA: TGCGCCAGCAGCCTGGGACAGGGGGTCTTCTGTGGAAACACCATATATTTT.

The chain is built from TRBV6-5 and TRBJ1-1, with 8 bases lining up with TRBD1. The V gene end was trimmed by 5 bases and the J gene end by 4 bases; junction bases not matched to a gene: 6. This CDR3 has 14 residues. Germline lookup yields CDR1 MNHEY and CDR2 SVGAGI. CDR3 loop: CASSTQTGVTEAFF. For the CDR3, the DNA is TGTGCCAGCAGTACCCAGACAGGGGTCACTGAAGCTTTCTTT.

The chain joins TRBV7-3 to TRBJ2-3; possible D gene TRBD2, 7 bases. The CDR3 spans 16 residues. Per germline, CDR1 SGHTA and CDR2 FQGTGA. Trimming left V 2 bases short and J 4 bases short, with 16 bases between. The CDR3, as DNA: TGTGCCAGCAGCTTATTAGGCTACGGGGGGCCAGATACGCAGTATTTT. Protein sequence: CASSLLGYGGPDTQYF.

The V call is TRBV7-8, the J call TRBJ2-7; D is unresolved. This CDR3 region has 15 residues. CDR1 SGHVS and CDR2 FQNEAQ come from the germline V gene. The V gene lost 1 base and the J gene lost 1 base, with 11 bases spanning the gap. The CDR3 region is CASSLVETRSYEQYF. The DNA of the CDR3 is TGTGCCAGCAGCTTAGTCGAGACAAGGTCCTACGAGCAGTACTTC.

The genes are TRBV30 and TRBJ2-2, with D possibly TRBD1 on 6 matching bases. Germline V gives CDR1 GTSNPN, CDR2 SVGIG (reference sequence). V lost 0 bases, J lost 4 bases, and 15 bases lay in between. The CDR3 is 16 amino acids. The CDR3 DNA follows: TGTGCCTGGAGTGTAGAACAGGGACCTCGCACCGGGGAGCTGTTTTTT. Amino acids: CAWSVEQGPRTGELFF.

This clone was found once. The chain couples TRBV11-3 to TRBJ2-1, with TRBD2 matching over 8 bases. The V segment lost 4 bases and the J segment 6 bases; nucleotides outside the gene matches: 8. This CDR3 region has 15 residues. Germline V gene sequence: CDR1 SGHNT, CDR2 YENEEA. The CDR3 sequence is CASSSSGGALNEQFF. For the CDR3, the DNA is TGTGCCAGCAGCTCTTCCGGGGGGGCCCTCAATGAGCAGTTCTTC.

This chain links TRBV7-9 with TRBJ1-1; 8 positions match TRBD1. The CDR3 length is 14 residues. The germline V gene has CDR1 SEHNR and CDR2 FQNEAQ (reference sequence). The J segment lost 4 bases and the V segment lost 5 bases, leaving 6 bases of the junction unmatched. CDR3 nucleotide sequence: TGTGCCAGCAGCACAGGGGGGGTAGCCACTGAAGCTTTCTTT. Its protein product is CASSTGGVATEAFF.

The chain is built from TRBV7-2 and TRBJ1-1; no reliable D call. V dropped 4 bases and J dropped 4 bases, with 19 bases sitting between them. Germline lookup yields CDR1 SGHTA and CDR2 FQGNSA. This CDR3 has 16 residues. CDR3 in DNA: TGTGCCAGCAGCTCCACGGGAGTAGGAGGTAGCACTGAAGCTTTCTTT. It codes for CASSSTGVGGSTEAFF.

The chain recombines TRBV2 with TRBJ1-4, with 7 positions matching TRBD1. Looked up from germline, CDR1 is SNHLY and CDR2 is FYNNEI. The CDR3 has 15 amino acids. Unmatched junction bases numbered 6, after V lost 4 bases and J lost 4 bases. The chain's CDR3 is CASSGGQVFNEKLFF. DNA of the CDR3: TGTGCCAGCAGTGGAGGACAGGTTTTTAATGAAAAACTGTTTTTT.

The CDR3 coding sequence is TGTGCCAGCAGTGCTTGGGCGGGAGGGCGCGCAGAGACCCAGTACTTC. Its translation: CASSAWAGGRAETQYF. J is TRBJ2-5 and V is TRBV6-1; 9 nucleotides align to TRBD2. Germline-derived CDR1 and CDR2 are MNHNS and SASEGT. J lost 4 bases, V lost 4 bases, and 10 bases had no gene match. The CDR3 runs to 16 residues.

The chain joins TRBV6-1 to TRBJ2-1, with D perhaps TRBD2 (5 bases). Germline V gives CDR1 MNHNS, CDR2 SASEGT. The V and J ends lost 2 bases and 6 bases respectively, with 11 bases between them. The CDR3 extends over 14 amino acids. CDR3 DNA: TGTGCCAGCAGTGAAAAGAGGGTGAGCAATGAGCAGTTCTTC. It encodes CASSEKRVSNEQFF.

The J gene is TRBJ1-4, the V gene TRBV5-5; TRBD1 agrees at 7 bases. V lost 2 bases, J lost 7 bases, and 5 bases stayed unmatched. The CDR3 sequence is 14 residues long. Germline values: CDR1 SGHKS, CDR2 YYEKEE (reference sequence). As DNA, the CDR3 is TGTGCCAGCAGCTTTGGAGGGGGCGGTGAAAAACTGTTTTTT. It translates to CASSFGGGGEKLFF.

The chain joins TRBV5-1 to TRBJ1-2; D gene uncertain. In germline, CDR1 is SGHRS, CDR2 YFSETQ. Deletions cut 4 bases from V and 3 bases from J, with 10 bases between. The CDR3 extends over 13 amino acids. DNA of the CDR3: TGCGCCAGCAGCCTGGGTAGTGACTATGGCTACACCTTC. This encodes CASSLGSDYGYTF. Full variable domain (outside the CDR3, taken from reference TRBV5-1 and TRBJ1-2): KAGVTQTPRYLIKTRGQQVTLSCSPISGHRSVSWYQQTPGQGLQFLFEYFSETQRNKGNFPGRFSGRQFSNSRSEMNVSTLELGDSALYLCASSLGSDYGYTFGSGTRLTVV.

The chain carries TRBV11-2 and TRBJ2-1, with 10 nucleotides matching TRBD2. V gave up 4 bases and J gave up 7 bases; unmatched junction bases: 7. Germline V gene lookup returns CDR1 SGHAT and CDR2 FQNNGV. The CDR3 spans 15 residues. Here the CDR3 reads CASSSRSGGGNEQFF. DNA for the CDR3: TGTGCCAGCAGCTCCCGGAGCGGGGGGGGTAATGAGCAGTTCTTC.

This chain uses TRBV7-8 with TRBJ1-6, with 12 bases aligning to TRBD1. CDR3 length: 16 amino acids. Per the germline V gene, CDR1 is SGHVS and CDR2 is FQNEAQ. With 2 bases clipped from V and 9 bases from J, the junction kept 5 bases outside the gene matches. Here the CDR3 reads CASSLMGTGGSSPLHF. The DNA for the CDR3 is TGTGCCAGCAGCTTAATGGGGACAGGGGGCAGTTCACCCCTCCACTTT.

The rearrangement uses TRBV11-1 and TRBJ2-1; no definite D call. Trimming removed 5 bases from V and 4 bases from J, with 9 bases in between. CDR1 and CDR2 from the germline V gene are SGHAT and FQDESV (reference sequence). The CDR3 contains 13 residues. The CDR3 region is CASSVGPYNEQFF. The CDR3 DNA sequence: TGTGCCAGCAGCGTTGGCCCTTACAATGAGCAGTTCTTC.

The rearrangement links TRBV6-1 to TRBJ2-7, with D possibly being TRBD1 (5 bases). V was trimmed by 1 base and J by 2 bases, leaving 12 bases between them. Germline CDR1 reads MNHNS; CDR2 reads SASEGT. The CDR3 is made up of 15 amino acids. CDR3 region: CASSEVSQGTYEQYF. The CDR3 nucleotides are TGTGCCAGCAGTGAAGTCAGCCAGGGTACCTACGAGCAGTACTTC.